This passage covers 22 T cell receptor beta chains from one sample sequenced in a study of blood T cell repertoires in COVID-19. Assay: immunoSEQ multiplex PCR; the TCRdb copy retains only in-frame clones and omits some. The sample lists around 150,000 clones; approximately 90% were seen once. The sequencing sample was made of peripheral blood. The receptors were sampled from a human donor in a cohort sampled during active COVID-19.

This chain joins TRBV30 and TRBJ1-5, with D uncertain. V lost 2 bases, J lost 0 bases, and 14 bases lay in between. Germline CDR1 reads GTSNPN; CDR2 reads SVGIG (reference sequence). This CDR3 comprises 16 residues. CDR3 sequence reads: CAWSPPEGHSNQPQHF. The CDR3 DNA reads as TGTGCCTGGAGTCCCCCTGAGGGCCATAGCAATCAGCCCCAGCATTTT. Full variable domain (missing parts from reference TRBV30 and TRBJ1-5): SQTIHQWPATLVQPVGSPLSLECTVEGTSNPNLYWYRQAAGRGLQLLFYSVGIGQISSEVPQNLSASRPQDRQFILSSKKLLLSDSGFYLCAWSPPEGHSNQPQHFGDGTRLSIL.

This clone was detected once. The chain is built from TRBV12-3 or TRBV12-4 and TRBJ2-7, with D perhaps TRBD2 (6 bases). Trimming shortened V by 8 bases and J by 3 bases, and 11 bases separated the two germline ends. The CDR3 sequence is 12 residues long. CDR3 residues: CASAQEGYEQYF. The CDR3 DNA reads TGTGCCAGCGCCCAGGAGGGCTACGAGCAGTACTTC.

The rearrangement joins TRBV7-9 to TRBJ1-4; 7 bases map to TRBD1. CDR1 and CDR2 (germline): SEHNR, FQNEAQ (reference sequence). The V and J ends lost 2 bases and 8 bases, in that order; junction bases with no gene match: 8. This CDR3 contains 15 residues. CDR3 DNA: TGTGCCAGCAGCTTACCGCTGACAGGGCGGGAAAAACTGTTTTTT. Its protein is CASSLPLTGREKLFF.

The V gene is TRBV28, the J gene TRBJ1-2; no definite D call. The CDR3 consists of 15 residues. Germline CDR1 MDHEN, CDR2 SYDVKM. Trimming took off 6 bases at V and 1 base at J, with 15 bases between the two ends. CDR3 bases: TGTGCCAGCAGCGCGTTAGGAGGGCTTAACTATGGCTACACCTTC. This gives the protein CASSALGGLNYGYTF.

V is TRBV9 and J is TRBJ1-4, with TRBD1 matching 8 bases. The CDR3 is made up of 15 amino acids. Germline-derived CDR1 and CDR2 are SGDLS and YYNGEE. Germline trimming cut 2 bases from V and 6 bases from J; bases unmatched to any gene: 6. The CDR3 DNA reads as TGTGCCAGCAGCGTTCAGGGGGCGAAGGATGAAAAACTGTTTTTT. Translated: CASSVQGAKDEKLFF.

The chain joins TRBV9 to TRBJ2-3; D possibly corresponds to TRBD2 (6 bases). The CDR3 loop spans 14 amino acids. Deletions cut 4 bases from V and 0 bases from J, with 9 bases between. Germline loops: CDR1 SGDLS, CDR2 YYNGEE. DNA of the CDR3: TGTGCCAGCAGCTTCAGCGGGAGCACAGATACGCAGTATTTT. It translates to CASSFSGSTDTQYF.

CDR3 loop: CASSLDGGGGYGYTF. The CDR3 DNA reads TGTGCCAGCAGCTTAGATGGCGGGGGAGGCTATGGCTACACCTTC. The chain carries TRBV11-2 and TRBJ1-2, with D possibly being TRBD1 (5 bases). The CDR3 length is 15 residues. Trimming shortened V by 0 bases and J by 4 bases, and 12 bases separated the two germline ends. The germline V gene encodes CDR1 SGHAT and CDR2 FQNNGV.

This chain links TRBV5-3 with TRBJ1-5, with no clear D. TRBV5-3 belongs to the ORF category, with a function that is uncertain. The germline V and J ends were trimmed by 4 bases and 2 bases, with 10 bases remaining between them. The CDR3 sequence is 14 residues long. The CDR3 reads CARSAHRCNQPQHF. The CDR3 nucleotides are TGTGCCAGAAGCGCACATCGATGCAATCAGCCCCAGCATTTT.

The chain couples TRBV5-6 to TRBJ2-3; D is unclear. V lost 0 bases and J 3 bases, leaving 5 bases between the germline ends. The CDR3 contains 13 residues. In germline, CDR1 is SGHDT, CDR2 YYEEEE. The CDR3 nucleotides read TGTGCCAGCAGCTTGGACACGACAGATACGCAGTATTTT. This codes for CASSLDTTDTQYF.

The CDR3 sequence is CASSRSTGEPYEQYF. In nucleotides, the CDR3 is TGCGCCAGCAGCCGTTCGACAGGGGAGCCCTACGAGCAGTACTTC. The rearrangement joins TRBV4-3 to TRBJ2-7; 8 bases line up with TRBD1. Germline CDR1 LGHNA, CDR2 YSLEER. V dropped 4 bases and J dropped 2; count of bases not matched to a gene: 7. The CDR3 has 15 amino acids.

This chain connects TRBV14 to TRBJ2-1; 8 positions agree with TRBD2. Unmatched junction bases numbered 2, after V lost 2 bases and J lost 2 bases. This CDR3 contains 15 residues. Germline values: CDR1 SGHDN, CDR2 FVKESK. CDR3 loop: CASSQKRETYNEQFF. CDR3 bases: TGTGCCAGCAGCCAAAAGCGGGAGACCTACAATGAGCAGTTCTTC.

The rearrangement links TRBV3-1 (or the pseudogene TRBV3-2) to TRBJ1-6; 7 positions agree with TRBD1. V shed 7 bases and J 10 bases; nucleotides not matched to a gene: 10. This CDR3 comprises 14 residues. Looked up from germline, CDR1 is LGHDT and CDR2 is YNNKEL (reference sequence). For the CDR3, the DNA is TGTGCCAGCATCGCAGGGGGGAACCTCTCACCCCTCCACTTT. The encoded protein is CASIAGGNLSPLHF.

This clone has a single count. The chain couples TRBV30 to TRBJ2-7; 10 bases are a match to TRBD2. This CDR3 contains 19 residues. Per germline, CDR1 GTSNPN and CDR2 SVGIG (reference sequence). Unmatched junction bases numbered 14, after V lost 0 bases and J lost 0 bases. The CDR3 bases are TGTGCCTGGAGTGTACGAAGACTAGCGGGTCCAACCACCTCCTACGAGCAGTACTTC. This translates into CAWSVRRLAGPTTSYEQYF.

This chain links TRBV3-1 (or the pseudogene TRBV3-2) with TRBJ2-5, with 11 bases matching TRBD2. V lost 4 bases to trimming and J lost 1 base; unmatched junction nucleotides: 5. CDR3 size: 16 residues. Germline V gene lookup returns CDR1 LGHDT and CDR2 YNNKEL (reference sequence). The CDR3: CASSPSSGGSQETQYF. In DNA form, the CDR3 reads TGTGCCAGCAGCCCATCTAGCGGGGGGTCCCAAGAGACCCAGTACTTC.

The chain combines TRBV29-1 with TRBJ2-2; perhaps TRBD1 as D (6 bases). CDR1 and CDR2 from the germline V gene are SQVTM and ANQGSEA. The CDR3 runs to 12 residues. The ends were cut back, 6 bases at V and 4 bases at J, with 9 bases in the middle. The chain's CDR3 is CSVDSFTGELFF. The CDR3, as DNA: TGCAGCGTGGACAGTTTCACCGGGGAGCTGTTTTTT.

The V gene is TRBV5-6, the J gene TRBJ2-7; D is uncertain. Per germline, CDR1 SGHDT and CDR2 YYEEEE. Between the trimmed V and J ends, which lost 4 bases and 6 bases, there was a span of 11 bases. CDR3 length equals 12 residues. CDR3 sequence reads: CASSLVVGEQYF. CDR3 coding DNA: TGTGCCAGCAGCCTGGTTGTCGGCGAGCAGTACTTC.

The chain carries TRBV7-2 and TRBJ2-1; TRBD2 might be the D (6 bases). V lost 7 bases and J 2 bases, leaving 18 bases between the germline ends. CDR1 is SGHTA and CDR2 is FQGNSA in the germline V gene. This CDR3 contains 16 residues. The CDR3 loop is CASNLGGSRAYNEQFF. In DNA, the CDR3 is TGTGCCAGCAACCTCGGGGGAAGTAGGGCCTACAATGAGCAGTTCTTC.

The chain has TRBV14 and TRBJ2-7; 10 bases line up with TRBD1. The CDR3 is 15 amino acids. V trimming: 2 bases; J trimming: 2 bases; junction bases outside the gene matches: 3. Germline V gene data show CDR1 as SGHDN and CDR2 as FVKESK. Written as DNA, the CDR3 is TGTGCCAGCAGCCAATGGGGGACAGGGGCCTACGAGCAGTACTTC. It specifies CASSQWGTGAYEQYF.

The CDR3 sequence is CSVASAGTDTQYF. CDR3 DNA sequence: TGCAGCGTTGCAAGCGCGGGCACAGATACGCAGTATTTT. This sequence joins TRBV29-1 and TRBJ2-3; D not certain. Trimming stripped 4 bases from V and 1 base from J, with 9 bases between. This CDR3 is built from 13 residues. Germline V gene data show CDR1 as SQVTM and CDR2 as ANQGSEA.

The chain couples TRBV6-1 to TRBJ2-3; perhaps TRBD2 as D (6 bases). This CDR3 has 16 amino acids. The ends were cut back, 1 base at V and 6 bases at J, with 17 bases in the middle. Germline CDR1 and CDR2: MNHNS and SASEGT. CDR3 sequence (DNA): TGTGCCAGCAGTGAAGTGGGTCGGACACGGGGGGATACGCAGTATTTT. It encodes CASSEVGRTRGDTQYF.

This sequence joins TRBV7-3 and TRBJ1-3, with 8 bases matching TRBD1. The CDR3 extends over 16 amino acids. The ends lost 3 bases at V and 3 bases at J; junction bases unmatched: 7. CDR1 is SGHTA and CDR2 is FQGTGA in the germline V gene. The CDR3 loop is CASSLLPGGSGNTIYF. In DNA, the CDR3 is TGTGCCAGCAGCTTGCTTCCAGGGGGCAGTGGAAACACCATATATTTT.

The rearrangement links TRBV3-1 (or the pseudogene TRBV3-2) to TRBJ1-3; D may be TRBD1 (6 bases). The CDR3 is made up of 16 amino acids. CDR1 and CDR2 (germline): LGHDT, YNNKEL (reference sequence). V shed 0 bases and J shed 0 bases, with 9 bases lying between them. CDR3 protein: CASSQEQGLSGNTIYF. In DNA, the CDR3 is TGTGCCAGCAGCCAAGAACAGGGCCTCTCTGGAAACACCATATATTTT.